These 8 T cell receptor beta chains were sequenced from one sample in a study of blood T cell repertoires in COVID-19. Profiling relied on immunoSEQ multiplex PCR, and the TCRdb table lists in-frame clones only, not all of them. Found here are 300,000 to 400,000 clones, about 90% of them singletons; the top ten hold over 6%. Input material: peripheral blood. These receptors were taken from a woman aged 45-65 years with COVID-19, enrolled during active disease.

This chain links TRBV30 with TRBJ2-5; maybe TRBD2 (5 bases). Per germline, CDR1 GTSNPN and CDR2 SVGIG (reference sequence). Trimming removed 0 bases at V and 10 bases at J, with 9 bases between. The CDR3 sequence is 11 residues long. CDR3 loop: CAWSVSRDQYF. In DNA, the CDR3 is TGTGCCTGGAGTGTGAGTCGGGACCAGTACTTC.

This clone showed up just once. The rearrangement uses TRBV11-2 and TRBJ2-7; 7 positions agree with TRBD1. CDR3 length: 14 residues. V lost 6 bases, J lost 5 bases, and 10 bases stayed unmatched. CDR1 and CDR2 (germline): SGHAT, FQNNGV. CDR3 protein: CASRKTGISHEQYF. Written as DNA, the CDR3 is TGTGCCAGCAGAAAGACAGGGATCAGCCACGAGCAGTACTTC.

V usage is TRBV6-5 and J usage is TRBJ2-3, with D perhaps matching TRBD2 (6 bases). Germline lookup yields CDR1 MNHEY and CDR2 SVGAGI. The CDR3 totals 15 residues. Deletions cut 7 bases from V and 0 bases from J, with 14 bases between. The CDR3 loop reads CASTNRAGSTDTQYF. CDR3 DNA: TGTGCCAGCACCAACCGGGCGGGAAGCACAGATACGCAGTATTTT.

The chain combines TRBV9 with TRBJ1-4; possibly TRBD1 for D (6 bases). The germline V gene encodes CDR1 SGDLS and CDR2 YYNGEE. This CDR3 is 14 amino acids long. Trimming cost V 4 bases and J 4 bases, with 11 bases left between them. In nucleotides, the CDR3 is TGTGCCAGCAGCAATACAGGGCGTAATGAAAAACTGTTTTTT. It translates to CASSNTGRNEKLFF.

V usage is TRBV9 and J usage is TRBJ1-2; the match to TRBD1 covers 11 bases. This CDR3 region has 16 residues. CDR1 SGDLS and CDR2 YYNGEE come from the germline V gene. The ends lost 3 bases at V and 2 bases at J; junction bases unmatched: 6. The CDR3 reads CASSASRDRGNYGYTF. The CDR3 region has the DNA TGTGCCAGCAGCGCCTCCCGGGACAGGGGGAACTATGGCTACACCTTC.

The chain has TRBV4-2 and TRBJ1-1; 9 positions agree with TRBD1. Germline assignment: CDR1 LGHNA and CDR2 YNFKEQ. V was clipped by 3 bases and J by 5 bases; unmatched bases: 19. CDR3 size: 19 residues. The CDR3, as DNA: TGTGCCAGCAGCCAGACCTACGACCCGAGGGGACAGGGTAGAACTGAAGCTTTCTTT. This translates into CASSQTYDPRGQGRTEAFF.

V is TRBV5-1 and J is TRBJ2-3, with a weak D call TRBD2 (7 bases). Trimming took 4 bases from V and 2 from J, leaving 20 bases between them. The CDR3 length is 17 residues. The germline CDR1 and CDR2 sequences are SGHRS and YFSETQ. In DNA form, the CDR3 reads TGCGCCAGCAGCCCCGAGGGGGGGCGGGAACCCACAGATACGCAGTATTTT. Translating it yields CASSPEGGREPTDTQYF.

Worth noting for this clone: The same CDR3 arises from other DNA sequences in this sample as well. The chain employs TRBV30 and TRBJ1-5; TRBD1 might be the D (6 bases). V lost 0 bases, J lost 4 bases, and 10 bases lay in between. CDR1 is GTSNPN and CDR2 is SVGIG in the germline V gene (reference sequence). The CDR3 covers 14 residues. In DNA form, the CDR3 reads TGTGCCTGGAGTGTCGGTAGGGGGAATCAGCCCCAGCATTTT. It yields the protein CAWSVGRGNQPQHF.